One sample yielded the 27 T cell receptor beta chains listed below, sequenced in a study of post-analysis software for immune sequencing data. Unique molecular identifiers were built into the TCR beta cDNA libraries. TCRdb recomputed calls from the PCR reads with MiXCR, one row per CDR3 protein. The sample has over 300,000 distinct CDR3 sequences; around a third are singletons. No cognate antigen is known for these TCRs. Study observations and caveats: Five TRBV segments occurring more often in patients than controls included TRBV5-6, TRBV5-1 and TRBV20-1.

The specimen sequenced was blood. These receptors were taken from a girl aged 5-17 years with multiple sclerosis.

J is TRBJ2-7 and V is TRBV3-1; no reliable D call. The V end was cut by 0 bases, the J end by 4 bases, with 13 bases between. Germline lookup yields CDR1 LGHDT and CDR2 YNNKEL (reference sequence). The CDR3 totals 15 residues. The CDR3 DNA follows: TGTGCCAGCAGCCAAGAGCGTCTTACCGCATACGAGCAGTACTTC. This gives the protein CASSQERLTAYEQYF.

This clonotype was observed a handful of times. The gene calls are TRBV9 and TRBJ2-1; D might be TRBD1 (6 bases). CDR1 is SGDLS and CDR2 is YYNGEE in the germline V gene. The CDR3 contains 16 residues. V shed 0 bases and J shed 0 bases, with 10 bases lying between them. The chain's CDR3 is CASSVVGATSYNEQFF. The DNA for the CDR3 is TGTGCCAGCAGCGTAGTGGGGGCGACCTCCTACAATGAGCAGTTCTTC.

This clonotype was observed once. The chain has TRBV20-1 and TRBJ1-4; possibly TRBD1 for D (5 bases). Germline V gene sequence: CDR1 DFQATT, CDR2 SNEGSKA (reference sequence). Trimming stripped 4 bases from V and 6 bases from J, with 9 bases between. The CDR3 totals 12 residues. CDR3 in amino acids: CSATGTYEKLFF. Here the CDR3 DNA reads TGCAGTGCTACCGGGACCTATGAAAAACTGTTTTTT.

This clonotype was counted only a few times. V gene TRBV6-6 combines with J gene TRBJ1-2; a possible D gene is TRBD1 (5 bases). Trimming pared 0 bases from V and 4 bases from J, leaving 6 bases between. This CDR3 is built from 13 residues. Germline-derived CDR1 and CDR2 are MNHNY and SVGAGI (reference sequence). The CDR3 protein is CASSYSQGYGYTF. CDR3 nucleotides: TGTGCCAGCAGTTACTCTCAGGGCTATGGCTACACCTTC.

The sample holds a few counts of this clonotype. This rearrangement joins TRBV7-2 to TRBJ2-1, with 13 nucleotides matching TRBD2. Germline V gene lookup returns CDR1 SGHTA and CDR2 FQGNSA. Trimming removed 5 bases from V and 5 bases from J; junction bases left unmatched: 6. CDR3 length: 16 amino acids. CDR3 nucleotides: TGTGCCAGCAGCGCAGAACTAGCGGGGGGGAACAATGAGCAGTTCTTC. Amino acids: CASSAELAGGNNEQFF.

This clonotype was seen a few times. The V and J genes are TRBV12-3 or TRBV12-4 and TRBJ1-5; D gene ambiguous. V was pared by 2 bases and J by 10 bases, with 6 bases between. The CDR3 totals 11 residues. Here the CDR3 DNA reads TGTGCCAGCAGTTTAAGCGGACCCCAGCATTTT. It specifies CASSLSGPQHF.

About this clonotype: A read error is possible here, since a much larger clone lies one base away. The gene calls are TRBV12-3 or TRBV12-4 and TRBJ2-4; 9 bases map to TRBD1. V gave up 6 bases and J gave up 8 bases; unmatched junction bases: 5. This CDR3 spans 13 amino acids. CDR3 region: CASRGQGADIQYF. The CDR3 nucleotides read TGTGCCAGCAGGGGACAGGGAGCGGACATTCAGTACTTC.

CDR3 loop: CSAQRRGPGVEQFF. CDR3 DNA: TGCAGTGCTCAGCGGCGGGGGCCCGGGGTTGAGCAGTTCTTC. The V and J genes are TRBV20-1 and TRBJ2-1; TRBD2 is a possible D gene (7 bases). Germline CDR1 is DFQATT and CDR2 is SNEGSKA (reference sequence). Between the trimmed V and J ends, which lost 5 bases and 9 bases, there was a span of 20 bases. This CDR3 comprises 14 residues.

This clonotype was counted between two and nine times. This chain joins TRBV20-1 and TRBJ1-5; D remains ambiguous. The germline V gene has CDR1 DFQATT and CDR2 SNEGSKA (reference sequence). The CDR3 runs to 12 residues. Trimming cost V 2 bases and J 4 bases, with 6 bases left between them. As DNA, the CDR3 is TGCAGTGCTAGAACGGGTAATCAGCCCCAGCATTTT. Residues: CSARTGNQPQHF.

This clonotype was detected only a few times. The chain uses TRBV29-1 and TRBJ1-1; maybe TRBD1 (5 bases). The CDR3 has 12 amino acids. Trimming removed 6 bases at V and 3 bases at J, with 11 bases between. CDR1 is SQVTM and CDR2 is ANQGSEA in the germline V gene. This CDR3 is CSVVTDHTEAFF. The CDR3, as DNA: TGCAGCGTGGTGACAGACCACACTGAAGCTTTCTTT.

V gene TRBV6-5 combines with J gene TRBJ2-1; no clear D. V shed 1 base and J shed 7 bases, with 2 bases lying between them. The CDR3 has 11 residues. Germline V gene data show CDR1 as MNHEY and CDR2 as SVGAGI. As DNA, the CDR3 is TGTGCCAGCAGTTACTGGAATGAGCAGTTCTTC. The encoded protein is CASSYWNEQFF.

The chain couples TRBV5-1 to TRBJ2-5; D might be TRBD1 (6 bases). Trimming pared 6 bases from V and 5 bases from J, leaving 17 bases between. The germline V gene has CDR1 SGHRS and CDR2 YFSETQ. The CDR3 spans 14 residues. The CDR3 sequence is CASTFRTAGETQYF. The CDR3 coding sequence is TGCGCCAGCACCTTCAGGACAGCTGGGGAGACCCAGTACTTC.

This chain joins TRBV5-5 and TRBJ1-2, with D hard to call. The CDR3 is 13 residues long. Germline loops: CDR1 SGHKS, CDR2 YYEKEE (reference sequence). V dropped 0 bases and J dropped 5 bases, with 8 bases sitting between them. The CDR3 DNA follows: TGTGCCAGCAGCTTGGTGACGGATTATGGCTACACCTTC. It specifies CASSLVTDYGYTF. Full variable domain (missing parts from reference TRBV5-5 and TRBJ1-2): DAGVTQSPTHLIKTRGQQVTLRCSPISGHKSVSWYQQVLGQGPQFIFQYYEKEERGRGNFPDRFSARQFPNYSSELNVNALLLGDSALYLCASSLVTDYGYTFGSGTRLTVV.

This clonotype was found a few times. The CDR3 DNA is TGTGCCAGCAGTTTATACCCCGGGGAGCTGTTTTTT. This encodes CASSLYPGELFF. This chain uses TRBV27 with TRBJ2-2, with no clear D. The length of the CDR3 is 12 residues. Germline CDR1 reads MNHEY; CDR2 reads SMNVEV (reference sequence). Trimming removed 1 base at V and 6 bases at J, with 3 bases between.

This clonotype was observed a few times. The J gene is TRBJ1-1, the V gene TRBV11-1, with a possible D match to TRBD1 (5 bases). Germline V CDR1 and CDR2: SGHAT, FQDESV (reference sequence). This CDR3 is 13 amino acids long. V was pared by 7 bases and J by 3 bases, with 12 bases between. The CDR3 DNA reads TGTGCCAGCACCCTTGACAGCTACACTGAAGCTTTCTTT. This translates into CASTLDSYTEAFF. Combining the CDR3 with reference TRBV11-1 and TRBJ1-1 gives the whole variable domain EAEVAQSPRYKITEKSQAVAFWCDPISGHATLYWYRQILGQGPELLVQFQDESVVDDSQLPKDRFSAERLKGVDSTLKIQPAELGDSAMYLCASTLDSYTEAFFGQGTRLTVV.

This clonotype was seen a handful of times. This chain uses TRBV5-1 with TRBJ2-1, with a weak D call TRBD1 (6 bases). Looked up from germline, CDR1 is SGHRS and CDR2 is YFSETQ. The V end lost 3 bases, the J end lost 10 bases, and 20 bases lay between the germline ends. This CDR3 contains 15 residues. In nucleotides, the CDR3 is TGCGCCAGCAGCTCCACCCCTGGACAGAACCTGGAGCAGTTCTTC. Translating it yields CASSSTPGQNLEQFF.

This chain connects TRBV9 to TRBJ2-3, with unresolved D. Germline assignment: CDR1 SGDLS and CDR2 YYNGEE. Trimming took off 0 bases at V and 2 bases at J, with 4 bases between the two ends. This CDR3 has 13 residues. The CDR3: CASSVATTDTQYF. CDR3 coding DNA: TGTGCCAGCAGCGTAGCTACCACAGATACGCAGTATTTT.

In its sample, this clonotype was seen a few times. This chain uses TRBV29-1 with TRBJ2-5; no firm D call. Trimming took off 7 bases at V and 0 bases at J, with 24 bases between the two ends. The CDR3 contains 17 residues. The germline V gene has CDR1 SQVTM and CDR2 ANQGSEA. CDR3 region: CSALGQVESRDQETQYF. CDR3 bases: TGCAGCGCCCTTGGGCAGGTTGAGAGCCGTGACCAAGAGACCCAGTACTTC.

This rearrangement joins TRBV7-9 to TRBJ2-7; 7 bases are a match to TRBD2. The length of the CDR3 is 15 residues. Per the germline V gene, CDR1 is SEHNR and CDR2 is FQNEAQ (reference sequence). V dropped 2 bases and J dropped 6; count of bases not matched to a gene: 10. CDR3: CASSLFHGGEPEQYF. As DNA, the CDR3 is TGTGCCAGCAGCTTATTTCATGGGGGGGAACCCGAGCAGTACTTC. The full variable domain, completed using reference TRBV7-9 and TRBJ2-7, is DTGVSQNPRHKITKRGQNVTFRCDPISEHNRLYWYRQTLGQGPEFLTYFQNEAQLEKSRLLSDRFSAERPKGSFSTLEIQRTEQGDSAMYLCASSLFHGGEPEQYFGPGTRLTVT.

This clonotype was picked up many times. The chain carries TRBV12-3 or TRBV12-4 and TRBJ1-4; no reliable D call. This CDR3 spans 11 amino acids. Trimming removed 2 bases at V and 5 bases at J, with 0 bases between. CDR3 DNA: TGTGCCAGCAGTTTAAATGAAAAACTGTTTTTT. This gives the protein CASSLNEKLFF.

In regard to this clonotype: This may stem from a read error, because a much larger clone lies one nucleotide away. The CDR3 loop is CASSPVLADMQYF. In DNA, the CDR3 is TGTGCCAGCAGCCCAGTCCTAGCAGATATGCAGTATTTT. V usage is TRBV7-9 and J usage is TRBJ2-3, with D perhaps TRBD2 (5 bases). Germline V gives CDR1 SEHNR, CDR2 FQNEAQ (reference sequence). This CDR3 has 13 residues.

The sample holds many counts of this clonotype. The V and J genes are TRBV10-3 and TRBJ2-7; D unresolved. V lost 7 bases, J lost 3 bases, and 13 bases lay in between. The CDR3 has 13 amino acids. CDR1 and CDR2 from the germline V gene are ENHRY and SYGVKD. CDR3 amino acids: CAITDGQSYEQYF. The CDR3 DNA is TGTGCCATCACGGACGGCCAGAGCTACGAGCAGTACTTC.

This sequence joins TRBV24-1 and TRBJ2-1, with 7 bases identical to TRBD2. Germline V gene sequence: CDR1 KGHDR, CDR2 SFDVKD. Trimming removed 4 bases from V and 8 bases from J; junction bases left unmatched: 13. The CDR3 is 16 amino acids. DNA for the CDR3: TGTGCCACCAGTGAGAAAGAGCGGGGATCGCTCCATGAGCAGTTCTTC. Translation gives CATSEKERGSLHEQFF.

J is TRBJ2-1 and V is TRBV7-2, with D possibly being TRBD2 (8 bases). CDR1 and CDR2 from the germline V gene are SGHTA and FQGNSA. CDR3 size: 14 residues. V lost 5 bases to trimming and J lost 7 bases, with 15 bases between them. DNA of the CDR3: TGTGCCAGCAGCCAGGGACAGCGGGGGAATGAGCAGTTCTTC. Protein product: CASSQGQRGNEQFF.

The chain couples TRBV6-2 or TRBV6-3 to TRBJ2-1; D gene unclear. The CDR3 sequence is 13 residues long. Germline lookup yields CDR1 MNHEY and CDR2 SVGEGT. The V end lost 2 bases, the J end lost 9 bases, and 11 bases lay between the germline ends. CDR3 bases: TGTGCCAGCAGTTACGGTGGCGGAAGTGAGCAGTTCTTC. This translates into CASSYGGGSEQFF.

The chain has TRBV27 and TRBJ1-5, with 8 positions matching TRBD1. In germline, CDR1 is MNHEY, CDR2 SMNVEV (reference sequence). The trim removed 4 bases at V and 2 bases at J, leaving 13 bases unmatched. This CDR3 has 18 residues. In DNA form, the CDR3 reads TGTGCCAGCAGTTCCTTTCCCGCAGGGGGCAAGCGCAATCAGCCCCAGCATTTT. Its translation: CASSSFPAGGKRNQPQHF.

The J gene is TRBJ2-1, the V gene TRBV6-1; D gene ambiguous. The CDR3 contains 13 residues. The V and J ends lost 9 bases and 2 bases respectively, with 11 bases between them. Germline loops: CDR1 MNHNS, CDR2 SASEGT. CDR3 in DNA: TGTGCCAGTGACCCATCAACCTACAATGAGCAGTTCTTC. Translated: CASDPSTYNEQFF.